The source of this T cell receptor (beta chain) is a study of T cell responses to AZD1222 COVID-19 vaccine (dated by TCRdb to 2020 to 2022). Describing the broader study: AZD1222 recipients with second doses at about 4 weeks or about 12 weeks were pooled, because spike-specific TCR depth and breadth did not differ between schedules. A total of about 230 trial participants underwent TCR sequencing, of whom about 210 received two doses of AZD1222 and roughly 25 received two doses of the MenACWY control vaccine. Trial participants were enrolled by age into 18-55, 56-69 and 70-plus year subgroups, with around 150, 28 and 57 TCR-sequenced participants respectively.

Broad study findings and their caveats: No day 14 peak-response samples were available, so repertoires were characterized only after the peak T cell response. In the small 56-69-year group, the increase in depth fell short of significance, most likely because of low power. Conclusions about previously exposed vaccinees were limited because only five to seven AZD1222 recipients were SARS-CoV-2 seropositive at baseline. Vaccine-associated CD4 TCRs spanned the whole spike protein, with dominant responses in regions 160-218 and 743-854. Reportedly, close to half of the unique spike-specific TCRs recognized epitopes lying outside the regions that are mutated in the B.1.351 and B.1.1.7 variants. A significant rise in spike-specific TCR breadth and depth was observed after two AZD1222 doses relative to day 0 and relative to MenACWY recipients. Participants were mostly white British, with more females than males. The authors suggested clonal diversity may have been underestimated.

The CDR3 regions of human TCRbeta chains were analyzed by immunosequencing. In the paper's pipeline: TCRs in the repertoires were matched against a reference library of SARS-CoV-2-specific TCRs that had been generated with the MIRA antigen-specificity platform. Breadth meant the fraction of unique TCRs that were SARS-CoV-2-associated, whereas depth meant the fraction of total T cells that were SARS-CoV-2-associated. Using the MIRA data, every spike-specific TCR was mapped to the spike region that the TCR reacted to and assigned to either a CD4 or a CD8 class. Log10-transformed breadth and depth values were compared by one-way ANOVA with Sidak's multiple comparisons tests. TCRdb provides this immuneACCESS table in a form limited to in-frame rearrangements. Some clones are lacking; in checked studies, under half of them reflect an unresolved V gene, and why the rest are absent is not known. That table furnishes V, J and clone size, whereas the DNA furnished D and trimming. The sample profile shows roughly 120,000 clones; approximately 87% of them were found once. Together, the top ten hold 3.5% to 4.5% of the sample.

The CDR3 starts with the cysteine, ends with the phenylalanine, and has 15 residues. Solely the CDR3 DNA is kept, with 45 bases framed from the first base. V loses 5 bases, J loses 3 bases, and the germline ends lie 14 bases apart. CDR1 SGHTA and CDR2 FQGTGA are derived from the germline V gene. Sample time point, as interpreted from the label and publication: baseline before first vaccination. Vaccinee samples came from UK trials COV001 and COV002, including a single-blind randomized controlled phase 2/3 trial of AZD1222 (ChAdOx1 nCoV-19) in healthy adults. For TCRbeta chain sequencing, PBMC samples from trial participants were taken at day 0 and at day 28 after the second dose. In this sample, this clone turned up a few times. Its antigen is not yet known. Base qualities were left out, and no much larger clone turns up one base away.

The V and J genes are TRBV7-3 and TRBJ1-5; the best D guess is TRBD1, with 6 bases matching. This clonotype was sampled from an adult in good health. The material was peripheral blood, obtained on day 0 of AZD1222 vaccination. The nucleotides read TGTGCCAGCAGCATCTCCGGGGGCGCCAATCAGCCCCAGCATTTT. It translates to CASSISGGANQPQHF.